Following are 6 T cell receptor beta chains from one sample sequenced in a study of OX40 agonist ivuxolimab in advanced cancers. TCRdb keeps only in-frame clones here, not all; method: immunoSEQ multiplex PCR. This table holds roughly 34,000 clones, about 92% found once. The sample in question was CD4+ or CD8+ T cells sorted from blood, obtained in a trial of the OX40 agonist ivuxolimab. All receptors come from an adult with an advanced solid tumor such as melanoma, head and neck, liver or kidney cancer.

J is TRBJ2-5 and V is TRBV7-8; 12 bases are shared with TRBD2. The length of the CDR3 is 17 residues. V lost 1 base and J lost 1; bases outside the gene matches: 4. The germline gives CDR1 SGHVS, CDR2 FQNEAQ. CDR3 protein: CASSLVLAGGTQETQYF. CDR3 bases: TGTGCCAGCAGCTTAGTTCTAGCGGGAGGGACCCAAGAGACCCAGTACTTC.

The chain uses TRBV27 and TRBJ2-2; D is unresolved. Germline V gene lookup returns CDR1 MNHEY and CDR2 SMNVEV (reference sequence). The V end lost 5 bases, the J end lost 6 bases, and 7 bases lay between the germline ends. This CDR3 is built from 12 residues. CDR3 protein: CASSPRAGELFF. The CDR3 DNA reads TGTGCCAGCAGTCCAAGGGCCGGGGAGCTGTTTTTT.

This chain links TRBV19 with TRBJ2-3; 12 bases map to TRBD1. Germline trimming cut 4 bases from V and 0 bases from J; bases unmatched to any gene: 5. Germline CDR1 reads LNHDA; CDR2 reads SQIVND (reference sequence). The CDR3 spans 17 residues. The CDR3 here is CASSKGTGGHSTDTQYF. Here the CDR3 DNA reads TGTGCCAGTAGTAAGGGGACAGGGGGCCACAGCACAGATACGCAGTATTTT.

This clone has just a few counts. The chain recombines TRBV7-8 with TRBJ1-1; 8 nucleotides agree with TRBD1. The CDR3 runs to 15 residues. Unmatched junction bases numbered 10, after V lost 5 bases and J lost 5 bases. Germline CDR1 is SGHVS and CDR2 is FQNEAQ. The CDR3 coding sequence is TGTGCCAGCAGCCCCGGGACAGGTTCGGGGACTGAAGCTTTCTTT. Protein product: CASSPGTGSGTEAFF. The full variable domain, rest sourced from reference TRBV7-8 and TRBJ1-1, is GAGVSQSPRYKVAKRGQDVALRCDPISGHVSLFWYQQALGQGPEFLTYFQNEAQLDKSGLPSDRFFAERPEGSVSTLKIQRTQQEDSAVYLCASSPGTGSGTEAFFGQGTRLTVV.

The chain links TRBV5-4 to TRBJ2-2; weak D call: TRBD1 (6 bases). V was pared by 0 bases and J by 7 bases, with 16 bases between. The CDR3 runs to 16 residues. From germline, CDR1 is SGHNT and CDR2 YYREEE (reference sequence). CDR3 residues: CASSLDGQMSDGELFF. The CDR3 nucleotides are TGTGCCAGCAGCTTGGACGGACAGATGTCCGACGGGGAGCTGTTTTTT. The full variable domain, completed using reference TRBV5-4 and TRBJ2-2, is ETGVTQSPTHLIKTRGQQVTLRCSSQSGHNTVSWYQQALGQGPQFIFQYYREEENGRGNFPPRFSGLQFPNYSSELNVNALELDDSALYLCASSLDGQMSDGELFFGEGSRLTVL.

The V gene is TRBV13, the J gene TRBJ2-1; 12 nucleotides align to TRBD1. Germline values: CDR1 PRHDT, CDR2 FYEKMQ (reference sequence). Trimming cost V 4 bases and J 5 bases; bases outside gene matches: 3. The CDR3 length is 15 residues. CDR3 residues: CASSYGTGGNNEQFF. The DNA for the CDR3 is TGTGCCAGCAGCTATGGGACAGGGGGCAACAATGAGCAGTTCTTC.